The next 6 T cell receptor beta chains were all read from a single sample in a study of T cell responses to AZD1222 COVID-19 vaccine. Sequenced by immunoSEQ multiplex PCR; TCRdb stores in-frame clones only, minus some. The sample contains 120,000 or so clones, approximately 90% of which appear only once. The input for sequencing was peripheral blood, taken 28 days after the second AZD1222 dose. These TCRs come from an adult who received the AZD1222 COVID-19 vaccine.

This clone was counted once. The genes are TRBV3-1 (or the pseudogene TRBV3-2) and TRBJ1-2; possible D gene TRBD1, 6 bases. V was trimmed by 4 bases and J by 4 bases, leaving 13 bases between them. The CDR3 length is 14 residues. Germline CDR1 and CDR2: LGHDT and YNNKEL (reference sequence). The CDR3 DNA reads as TGTGCCAGCAGCCCACGGGACACAGGCTATGGCTACACCTTC. It specifies CASSPRDTGYGYTF.

The chain carries TRBV6-5 and TRBJ1-1; D remains ambiguous. V was clipped by 0 bases and J by 5 bases, with 13 bases between them. Germline lookup yields CDR1 MNHEY and CDR2 SVGAGI. The CDR3 consists of 15 residues. CDR3 bases: TGTGCCAGCAGTTACTCCGCGGAGAGGGTAACTGAAGCTTTCTTT. Amino acids: CASSYSAERVTEAFF.

This chain links TRBV6-4 with TRBJ2-3; 8 bases align to TRBD2. The CDR3 is made up of 16 amino acids. J lost 1 base, V lost 5 bases, and 8 bases had no gene match. Germline CDR1 and CDR2: MRHNA and SNTAGT. The CDR3 loop reads CASSPLSGTGTDTQYF. CDR3 sequence (DNA): TGTGCCAGCAGTCCCCTTAGCGGGACGGGCACAGATACGCAGTATTTT.

The chain joins TRBV11-2 to TRBJ2-1; D is perhaps TRBD2 (7 bases). V lost 4 bases to trimming and J lost 1 base, with 11 bases between them. The CDR3 contains 15 residues. Germline CDR1 is SGHAT and CDR2 is FQNNGV. The CDR3 bases are TGTGCCAGCAGCTATGCGGGGGCATCCTACAATGAGCAGTTCTTC. Translation gives CASSYAGASYNEQFF.

This chain uses TRBV12-5 with TRBJ2-1, with 8 positions matching TRBD1. The junction had 20 bases not matched to a gene; V was cut back by 7 bases and J by 9 bases. This CDR3 is 17 amino acids long. Germline V CDR1 and CDR2: LGHNT, FRNRAP. CDR3 DNA sequence: TGTGCTAGTGTCGTTCCGGTTGGACAGGGTTGTCGTCGTGAGCAGTTCTTC. Translated: CASVVPVGQGCRREQFF.

The chain is built from TRBV4-1 and TRBJ2-5; D may be TRBD1 (5 bases). V lost 1 base and J 6 bases, leaving 12 bases between the germline ends. This CDR3 is built from 14 residues. CDR1 and CDR2 (germline): MGHRA, YSYEKL. CDR3 nucleotides: TGCGCCAGCAGCCAAGCGGCAGGGTCGCAGACCCAGTACTTC. Translated, it gives CASSQAAGSQTQYF.